Below, one TCR beta chain is given with its context. The CDR3 has 13 amino acids. Germline CDR1 and CDR2: SGHNT and YYREEE (reference sequence). V lost 0 bases to trimming and J lost 7 bases, with 7 bases between them. These data come from a study of blood T cell repertoires in COVID-19. The wider study: Samples taken during acute and convalescent COVID-19 were collected in the United States, Italy and Spain. Nucleic acid was either cDNA or gDNA, and it came from T cells, B-cell-depleted T cells, or PBMCs.

Authors' processing steps: Amplified reference gene primers provided the basis for estimating nucleated cell counts. TCRdb keeps only in-frame clones here, not all; method: immunoSEQ multiplex PCR. V and J calls plus clone size are reproduced from that table; the DNA served to infer D and trimming. Seen here are about 66,000 clones, around 82% observed once, and the top ten hold 5% to 7.5%. This chain uses TRBV5-4 with TRBJ2-2; D is undetermined. The TCR originated in a man between 60 and 75 years old with acute or convalescent COVID-19. The sample taken for sequencing was peripheral blood. CDR3 DNA: TGTGCCAGCAGCTTGGATCCTCTCGGGGAGCTGTTTTTT. Protein sequence: CASSLDPLGELFF.